This TCR beta chain was identified in a study of T cell repertoires in cytomegalovirus infection. In the case of this clonotype: A junction end diverges from the germline sequence, so it may reflect a read error.

The CDR3 extends over 13 amino acids. Germline CDR1 is MGHRA and CDR2 is YSYEKL. Each CDR3 protein gets one entry after TCRdb re-called the reads with MiXCR. The repertoire holds 680,000 or so distinct CDR3 sequences, with approximately 40% as singletons. The chain links TRBV4-1 to TRBJ1-5; D is unresolved. This sequence originates from a human donor in good health (CMV status not recorded). Some clones in this sample may be carry-over from other donors' samples. Sequencing used PBMCs. CDR3 sequence: CASSQDHGSPQHF. Written as DNA, the CDR3 is TGTGCCAGCAGCCAAGATCACGGGTCTCCCCAGCATTTT.